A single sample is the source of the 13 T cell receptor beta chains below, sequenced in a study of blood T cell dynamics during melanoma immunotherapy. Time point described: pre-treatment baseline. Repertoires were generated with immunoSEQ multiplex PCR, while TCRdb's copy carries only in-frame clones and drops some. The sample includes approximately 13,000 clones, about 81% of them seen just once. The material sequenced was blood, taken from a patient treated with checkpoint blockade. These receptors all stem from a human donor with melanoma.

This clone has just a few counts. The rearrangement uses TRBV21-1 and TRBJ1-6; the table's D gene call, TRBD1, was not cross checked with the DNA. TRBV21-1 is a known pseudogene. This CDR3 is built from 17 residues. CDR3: CASSKGSRGPFNSPLHF. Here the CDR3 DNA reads TGTGCCAGCAGCAAAGGGAGCAGGGGGCCGTTTAATTCACCCCTCCACTTT.

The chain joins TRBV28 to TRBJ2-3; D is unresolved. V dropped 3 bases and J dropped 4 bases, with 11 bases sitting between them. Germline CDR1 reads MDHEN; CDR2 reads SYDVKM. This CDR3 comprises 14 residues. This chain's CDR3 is CASSFPSLADTQYF. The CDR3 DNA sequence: TGTGCCAGCAGTTTTCCGTCTCTAGCAGATACGCAGTATTTT.

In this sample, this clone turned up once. The CDR3 here is CASSEADPSGANVLTF. Here the CDR3 DNA reads TGTGCCAGCAGTGAAGCGGATCCCTCTGGGGCCAACGTCCTGACTTTC. The chain carries TRBV6-1 and TRBJ2-6; D unclear. Germline V gene lookup returns CDR1 MNHNS and CDR2 SASEGT. The CDR3 is 16 amino acids. The V end lost 0 bases, the J end lost 0 bases, and 6 bases lay between the germline ends.

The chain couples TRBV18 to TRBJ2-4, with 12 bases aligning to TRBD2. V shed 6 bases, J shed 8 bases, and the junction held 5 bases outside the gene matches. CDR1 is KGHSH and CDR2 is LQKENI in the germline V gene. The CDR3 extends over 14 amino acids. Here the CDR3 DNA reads TGTGCCAGCTCTACGACTAGCGGGAGAGACATTCAGTACTTC. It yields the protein CASSTTSGRDIQYF.

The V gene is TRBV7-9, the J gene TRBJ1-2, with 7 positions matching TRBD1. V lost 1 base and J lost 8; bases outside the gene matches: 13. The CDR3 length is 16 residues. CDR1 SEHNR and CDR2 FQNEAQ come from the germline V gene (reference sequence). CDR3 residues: CASSLGSLTGPRGYTF. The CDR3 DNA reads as TGTGCCAGCAGCTTAGGCAGTCTGACAGGGCCTCGCGGCTACACCTTC.

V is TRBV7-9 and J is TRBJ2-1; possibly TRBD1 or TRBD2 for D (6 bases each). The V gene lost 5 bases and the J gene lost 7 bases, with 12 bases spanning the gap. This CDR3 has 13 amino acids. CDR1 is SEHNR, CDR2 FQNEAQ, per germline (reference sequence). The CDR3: CASSHRGGNEQFF. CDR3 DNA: TGTGCCAGCAGCCACAGAGGGGGGAATGAGCAGTTCTTC.

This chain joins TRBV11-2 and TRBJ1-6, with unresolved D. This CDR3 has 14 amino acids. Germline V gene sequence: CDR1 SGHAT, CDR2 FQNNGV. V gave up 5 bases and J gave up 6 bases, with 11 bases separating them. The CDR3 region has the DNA TGTGCCAGCAGCCGTGACCGGTTTAATTCACCCCTCCACTTT. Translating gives CASSRDRFNSPLHF.

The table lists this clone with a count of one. The CDR3 nucleotides read TGTGCCAGCAGTGAACTAGCGGGAGTGAGAGATACGCAGTATTTT. Protein: CASSELAGVRDTQYF. V and J are TRBV2 and TRBJ2-3; 10 bases agree with TRBD2. V dropped 2 bases and J dropped 5; count of bases not matched to a gene: 4. The germline V gene has CDR1 SNHLY and CDR2 FYNNEI. The CDR3 loop spans 15 amino acids.

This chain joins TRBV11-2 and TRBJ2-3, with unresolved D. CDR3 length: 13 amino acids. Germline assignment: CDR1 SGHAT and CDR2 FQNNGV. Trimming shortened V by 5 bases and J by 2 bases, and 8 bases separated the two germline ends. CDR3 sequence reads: CASSPPYTDTQYF. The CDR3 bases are TGTGCCAGCAGCCCCCCTTACACAGATACGCAGTATTTT.

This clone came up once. The CDR3 spells CASSLDRFSGNTIYF. As DNA, the CDR3 is TGTGCCAGCAGCTTGGATCGGTTCTCTGGAAACACCATATATTTT. The V gene is TRBV5-4, the J gene TRBJ1-3, with no clear D. The CDR3 has 15 amino acids. Looked up from germline, CDR1 is SGHNT and CDR2 is YYREEE (reference sequence). Trimming stripped 0 bases from V and 0 bases from J, with 7 bases between.

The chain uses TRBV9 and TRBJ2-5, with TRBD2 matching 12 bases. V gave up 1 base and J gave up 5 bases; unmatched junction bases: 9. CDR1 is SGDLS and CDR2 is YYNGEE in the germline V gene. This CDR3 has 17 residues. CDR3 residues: CASSVPPGLAGRETQYF. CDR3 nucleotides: TGTGCCAGCAGCGTACCCCCGGGACTAGCGGGTCGGGAGACCCAGTACTTC.

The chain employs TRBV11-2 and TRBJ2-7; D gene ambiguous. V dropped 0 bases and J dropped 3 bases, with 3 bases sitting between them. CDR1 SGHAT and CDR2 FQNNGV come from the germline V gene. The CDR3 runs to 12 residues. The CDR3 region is CASSLEGYEQYF. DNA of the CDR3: TGTGCCAGCAGCTTAGAGGGCTACGAGCAGTACTTC.

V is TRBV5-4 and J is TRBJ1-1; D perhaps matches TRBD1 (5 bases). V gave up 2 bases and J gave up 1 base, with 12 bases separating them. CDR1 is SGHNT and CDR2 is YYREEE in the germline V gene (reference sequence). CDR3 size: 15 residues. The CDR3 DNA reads TGTGCCAGCAGCTTTGTAAAGGGGCAGAACACTGAAGCTTTCTTT. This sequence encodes CASSFVKGQNTEAFF.